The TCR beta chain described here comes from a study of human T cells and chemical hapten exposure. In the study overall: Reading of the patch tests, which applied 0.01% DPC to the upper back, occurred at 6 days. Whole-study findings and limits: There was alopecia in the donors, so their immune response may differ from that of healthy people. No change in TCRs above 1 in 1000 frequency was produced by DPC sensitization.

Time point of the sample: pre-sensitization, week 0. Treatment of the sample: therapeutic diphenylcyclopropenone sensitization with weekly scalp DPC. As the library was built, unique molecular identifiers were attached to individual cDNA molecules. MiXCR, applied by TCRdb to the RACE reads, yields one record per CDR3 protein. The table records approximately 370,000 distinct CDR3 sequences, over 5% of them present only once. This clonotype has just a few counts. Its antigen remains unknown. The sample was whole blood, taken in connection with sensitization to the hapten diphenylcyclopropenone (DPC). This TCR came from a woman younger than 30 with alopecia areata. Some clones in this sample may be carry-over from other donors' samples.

DNA of the CDR3: TGTGCCAGCAGTGAAGTAACAGGCTCTGGAAACACCATATATTTT. Its protein is CASSEVTGSGNTIYF. V usage is TRBV6-1 and J usage is TRBJ1-3; tentative D call: TRBD1 (5 bases). From germline, CDR1 is MNHNS and CDR2 SASEGT. CDR3 length equals 15 residues. Trimming cost V 1 base and J 0 bases, with 7 bases left between them.